This entry is about one TCR beta chain. Its antigen is undetermined. This sample is part of a study of beta chain features in type 1 diabetes. Based on CD45RO/CCR7/CD25/CD127/CD95/CD27, CD4+ regulatory, stem cell-like memory, naive and central memory cells were sorted. The study, taken as a whole, reports: For type 1 diabetes patients, VDJ junctions showed fewer insertions and more deletions. Moderate yet significant TCRB CDR3 shortening was seen in Type 1 diabetes patients in all four CD4+ subsets.

This CDR3 region has 15 residues. Germline V gene lookup returns CDR1 LNHNV and CDR2 YYDKDF (reference sequence). After removal of 6 bases from V and 4 bases from J, the junction contained 9 bases not matched to a gene. Reverse transcription of all isolated RNA meant that expressed TCRB transcripts were sequenced. Clones were sequenced by immunoSEQ multiplex PCR, and TCRdb holds only the in-frame ones, with some missing. The sample has 250,000 to 350,000 clones, around an eighth seen once; the top ten hold 0.017%. What was sequenced was naive CD4+ T cells from blood. V is TRBV15 and J is TRBJ2-7, with TRBD1 matching 10 bases. The TCR comes from a man aged 25-45 years with type 1 diabetes. CDR3 sequence: CATRKIRDRGYEQYF. In DNA, the CDR3 is TGTGCCACCAGGAAAATCCGGGACAGGGGATACGAGCAGTACTTC.